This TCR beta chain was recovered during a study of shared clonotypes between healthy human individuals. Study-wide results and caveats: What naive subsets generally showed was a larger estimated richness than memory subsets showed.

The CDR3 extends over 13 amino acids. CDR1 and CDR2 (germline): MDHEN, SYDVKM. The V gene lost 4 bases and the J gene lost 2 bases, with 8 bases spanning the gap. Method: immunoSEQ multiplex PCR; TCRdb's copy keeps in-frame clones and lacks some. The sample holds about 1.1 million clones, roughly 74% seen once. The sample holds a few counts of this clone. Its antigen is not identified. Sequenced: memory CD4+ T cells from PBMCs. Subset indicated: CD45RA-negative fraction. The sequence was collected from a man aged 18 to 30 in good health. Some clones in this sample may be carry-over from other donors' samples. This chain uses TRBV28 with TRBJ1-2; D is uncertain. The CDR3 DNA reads TGTGCCAGCAGTTCACAGATCAACTATGGCTACACCTTC. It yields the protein CASSSQINYGYTF.